The 2 T cell receptor beta chains in this list originate from one sample, sequenced in a study of cytomegalovirus exposure and HLA in healthy donors. The data were produced by immunoSEQ multiplex PCR, yet TCRdb's version contains in-frame clones alone and is incomplete. The table lists over 150,000 clones, about 89% of them singletons, with approximately 3% in the top ten. The sequenced material came from PBMCs. These receptors all come from a woman aged 18-29 years in good health and CMV-seropositive.

The rearrangement joins TRBV19 to TRBJ2-7, with 7 bases fitting TRBD2. With 3 bases clipped from V and 2 bases from J, the junction kept 7 bases outside the gene matches. In germline, CDR1 is LNHDA, CDR2 SQIVND (reference sequence). This CDR3 has 15 amino acids. The CDR3 loop reads CASSIRLAAAYEQYF. The CDR3 DNA follows: TGTGCCAGTAGTATTCGACTAGCTGCCGCCTACGAGCAGTACTTC.

The sample holds one count of this clone. The rearrangement links TRBV6-1 to TRBJ1-2, with D perhaps TRBD1 (6 bases). V was trimmed by 1 base and J by 8 bases, leaving 11 bases between them. This CDR3 is 13 amino acids long. CDR1 and CDR2 from the germline V gene are MNHNS and SASEGT. The CDR3 reads CASSEVRGRGYTF. In nucleotides, the CDR3 is TGTGCCAGCAGTGAAGTCAGGGGTCGCGGCTACACCTTC.